Reported below is one TCR beta chain. The germline gives CDR1 MNHNS, CDR2 SASEGT. The germline V and J ends were trimmed by 3 bases and 1 base, with 7 bases remaining between them. This CDR3 is built from 13 residues. The data were obtained in a study of blood T cell repertoires in COVID-19. Study details: Samples of COVID-19 (acute and convalescent) were obtained from the United States, Italy and Spain. The analysed material was cDNA or gDNA that came from T cells, B-cell-depleted T cells, or PBMCs.

In the authors' workflow: Reference gene primer amplification in the assay estimated nucleated cell counts. Sequencing used immunoSEQ multiplex PCR; TCRdb keeps in-frame clones, though not all of them. V and J calls and clone size are copied from that table; D and trimming were computed from the DNA. The sample carries tens of thousands of clones, roughly 90% recorded once. This receptor was obtained from a man aged 65 to 85 with acute or convalescent COVID-19. The sequencing input was peripheral blood. The chain couples TRBV6-1 to TRBJ2-7; TRBD1 might be the D (5 bases). The CDR3 nucleotides are TGTGCCAGCAGTGACCAGGGATCCTACGAGCAGTACTTC. Protein product: CASSDQGSYEQYF.